Described below is a single T cell receptor (beta chain) sequence and its context. What it recognizes is unknown. Germline lookup yields CDR1 KGHSH and CDR2 LQKENI. The V end was cut by 4 bases, the J end by 5 bases, with 18 bases between. This CDR3 is 17 amino acids long. TCRdb's copy holds only in-frame clones and misses some; the assay was immunoSEQ multiplex PCR. The data hold 300,000 to 450,000 clones, with 86% observed a single time. These data originate in a study of cytomegalovirus exposure and HLA in healthy donors. About the research overall: The roughly 120 validation repertoires and the 650 to 850 first-cohort repertoires shared a platform, a later analysis reported.

Study outcomes and limitations: A later analysis found first-cohort TCR clusters tended to co-occur in the 100 to 150 validation repertoires.

The chain employs TRBV18 and TRBJ1-6; D unresolved. This sequence originates from a woman aged 18 to 35 in good health and CMV-seronegative. Sequencing was performed on PBMCs. The CDR3 coding sequence is TGTGCCAGCTCACTCAACCCTTACGGAGCGAATAATTCACCCCTCCACTTT. Translated, it gives CASSLNPYGANNSPLHF.